These 14 T cell receptor beta chains were all obtained from the same sample, sequenced in a study of beta chain features in type 1 diabetes. The authors reverse transcribed all of the isolated RNA, so sequencing captured expressed TCRB transcripts. The method was immunoSEQ multiplex PCR; TCRdb's version includes in-frame clones alone and lacks a portion of them. The table lists approximately 330,000 clones, 9.5% to 11% of them singletons. The specimen was naive CD4+ T cells from blood. The receptors were gathered from a woman in her twenties or thirties in good health.

This clone has only a few counts. Here the CDR3 DNA reads TGCAGGCCTACTTCCACAGATACGCAGTATTTT. Translation gives CRPTSTDTQYF. The V gene is TRBV20-1, the J gene TRBJ2-3; D not certain. The CDR3 totals 11 residues. Per germline, CDR1 DFQATT and CDR2 SNEGSKA (reference sequence).

The chain recombines TRBV5-4 with TRBJ1-1; 10 bases map to TRBD1. After removal of 0 bases from V and 6 bases from J, the junction contained 2 bases not matched to a gene. This CDR3 is built from 14 residues. CDR1 and CDR2 from the germline V gene are SGHNT and YYREEE (reference sequence). CDR3 nucleotide sequence: TGTGCCAGCAGCTTGGGACAGGGGGCGGCTGAAGCTTTCTTT. Its protein is CASSLGQGAAEAFF.

In its sample, this clone was seen a few times. The chain has TRBV4-1 and TRBJ2-5; maybe TRBD1 (6 bases). The CDR3 sequence is 16 residues long. Between the trimmed V and J ends, which lost 0 bases and 5 bases, there was a span of 16 bases. Germline CDR1 and CDR2: MGHRA and YSYEKL. The CDR3 DNA reads TGCGCCAGCAGCCAAGACCGGGCGGGCCAGGGGGAGACCCAGTACTTC. It codes for CASSQDRAGQGETQYF.

This clone was seen a single time. The chain couples TRBV6-6 to TRBJ1-1; 11 bases map to TRBD1. V shed 7 bases and J 5 bases; nucleotides not matched to a gene: 6. The germline V gene encodes CDR1 MNHNY and CDR2 SVGAGI (reference sequence). The CDR3 is made up of 14 amino acids. CDR3 amino acids: CASTRDRGRTEAFF. Written as DNA, the CDR3 is TGTGCCAGCACCCGGGACAGGGGGAGAACTGAAGCTTTCTTT.

This clone has just a few counts. The rearrangement links TRBV6-5 to TRBJ2-5; D gene unclear. Trimming shortened V by 2 bases and J by 4 bases, and 14 bases separated the two germline ends. From germline, CDR1 is MNHEY and CDR2 SVGAGI. The CDR3 covers 15 residues. The CDR3 sequence: CASSYGGTNRETQYF. The CDR3 DNA sequence: TGTGCCAGCAGTTACGGCGGAACTAATAGAGAGACCCAGTACTTC.

The chain joins TRBV9 to TRBJ2-1; TRBD1 aligns across 9 bases. Trimming took 0 bases from V and 8 from J; bases not matched to a gene: 9. The CDR3 contains 16 residues. Germline loops: CDR1 SGDLS, CDR2 YYNGEE. The CDR3: CASSVEGTGNVDEQFF. CDR3 sequence (DNA): TGTGCCAGCAGCGTAGAAGGGACAGGGAATGTCGATGAGCAGTTCTTC.

This clone was detected only a few times. This chain joins TRBV28 and TRBJ2-1; 10 bases agree with TRBD2. CDR3 length: 16 amino acids. CDR1 is MDHEN and CDR2 is SYDVKM in the germline V gene. V trimming: 7 bases; J trimming: 7 bases; junction bases outside the gene matches: 13. The CDR3 loop is CASIPSSSGSWNEQFF. CDR3 DNA: TGTGCCAGCATCCCCTCATCTAGCGGGAGTTGGAATGAGCAGTTCTTC.

The J gene is TRBJ1-2, the V gene TRBV14, with 7 bases identical to TRBD1. The CDR3 has 13 amino acids. Germline-derived CDR1 and CDR2 are SGHDN and FVKESK. V lost 4 bases and J lost 4; bases outside the gene matches: 3. The CDR3 loop reads CASSPRTGYGYTF. CDR3 coding DNA: TGTGCCAGCAGCCCTAGGACAGGCTATGGCTACACCTTC.

In its sample, this clone was seen a few times. The chain uses TRBV7-9 and TRBJ2-7; TRBD1 aligns across 10 bases. This CDR3 is 14 amino acids long. V trimming: 2 bases; J trimming: 5 bases; junction bases outside the gene matches: 3. Germline V CDR1 and CDR2: SEHNR, FQNEAQ (reference sequence). DNA for the CDR3: TGTGCCAGCAGCTTACTAGGGACAGGGGACGAGCAGTACTTC. Residues: CASSLLGTGDEQYF.

This clone came up a few times. The genes are TRBV9 and TRBJ2-1; 11 bases line up with TRBD2. The CDR3 spans 17 residues. V shed 0 bases and J 6 bases; nucleotides not matched to a gene: 8. Germline V gene lookup returns CDR1 SGDLS and CDR2 YYNGEE. The CDR3 here is CASSVVTSGSRGNEQFF. In DNA form, the CDR3 reads TGTGCCAGCAGCGTAGTCACTAGCGGGAGCCGGGGCAATGAGCAGTTCTTC. Supplemented by reference TRBV9 and TRBJ2-1, the full variable domain reads DSGVTQTPKHLITATGQRVTLRCSPRSGDLSVYWYQQSLDQGLQFLIQYYNGEERAKGNILERFSAQQFPDLHSELNLSSLELGDSALYFCASSVVTSGSRGNEQFFGPGTRLTVL.

V gene TRBV19 combines with J gene TRBJ2-7, with 11 bases lining up with TRBD2. This CDR3 region has 15 residues. Germline V gene sequence: CDR1 LNHDA, CDR2 SQIVND (reference sequence). After removal of 9 bases from V and 0 bases from J, the junction contained 7 bases not matched to a gene. DNA of the CDR3: TGTGCCAGCAAATTAGCGGGAGGGTCCTCCTACGAGCAGTACTTC. Encoded protein: CASKLAGGSSYEQYF. Full variable domain (missing parts from reference TRBV19 and TRBJ2-7): DGGITQSPKYLFRKEGQNVTLSCEQNLNHDAMYWYRQDPGQGLRLIYYSQIVNDFQKGDIAEGYSVSREKKESFPLTVTSAQKNPTAFYLCASKLAGGSSYEQYFGPGTRLTVT.

The J gene is TRBJ1-3, the V gene TRBV5-4; 8 bases line up with TRBD1. The CDR3 covers 17 residues. The germline CDR1 and CDR2 sequences are SGHNT and YYREEE (reference sequence). Germline trimming cut 6 bases from V and 1 base from J; bases unmatched to any gene: 12. CDR3 region: CASTLGADRASGNTIYF. CDR3 DNA: TGTGCCAGCACCCTGGGAGCGGACAGGGCTTCTGGAAACACCATATATTTT.

This clone occurred a few times. This chain joins TRBV5-4 and TRBJ2-7; 8 bases map to TRBD2. The CDR3 consists of 14 residues. CDR1 is SGHNT and CDR2 is YYREEE in the germline V gene (reference sequence). The V segment lost 2 bases and the J segment 5 bases; nucleotides outside the gene matches: 6. In nucleotides, the CDR3 is TGTGCCAGCAGCTTAGCGGGGGCCCACGACGAGCAGTACTTC. This translates into CASSLAGAHDEQYF.

In this sample, this clone turned up a few times. This chain connects TRBV11-2 to TRBJ2-5, with 7 bases that match TRBD2. The V gene's germline CDR1 is SGHAT and CDR2 FQNNGV. The CDR3 has 15 amino acids. The ends lost 0 bases at V and 5 bases at J; junction bases unmatched: 6. CDR3 protein: CASSLDAWEGETQYF. The CDR3, as DNA: TGTGCCAGCAGCTTAGATGCCTGGGAGGGGGAGACCCAGTACTTC.